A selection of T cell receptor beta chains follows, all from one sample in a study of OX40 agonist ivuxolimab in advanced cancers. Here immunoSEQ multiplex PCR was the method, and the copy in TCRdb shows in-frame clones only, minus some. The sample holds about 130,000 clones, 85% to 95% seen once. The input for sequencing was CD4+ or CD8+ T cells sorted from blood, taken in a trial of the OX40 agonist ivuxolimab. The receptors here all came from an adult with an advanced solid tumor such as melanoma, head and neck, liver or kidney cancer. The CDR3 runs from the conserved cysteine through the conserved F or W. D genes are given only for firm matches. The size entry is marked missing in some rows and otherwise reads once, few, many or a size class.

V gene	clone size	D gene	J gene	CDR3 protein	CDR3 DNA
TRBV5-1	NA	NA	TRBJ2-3	CASSFPGGADTQYF	TGCGCCAGCAGCTTCCCAGGCGGGGCAGATACGCAGTATTTT
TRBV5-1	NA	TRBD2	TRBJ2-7	CASSRRLADEQYF	TGCGCCAGCAGCAGAAGACTAGCAGACGAGCAGTACTTC
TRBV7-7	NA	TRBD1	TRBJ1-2	CASSLAGQGVSPKYNYGYTF	TGTGCTAGCAGCTTAGCAGGGCAGGGGGTCTCTCCGAAGTATAACTATGGCTACACCTTC
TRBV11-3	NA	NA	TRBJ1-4	CASSPRPGTNEKLFF	TGTGCCAGCAGTCCCCGGCCGGGGACTAATGAAAAACTGTTTTTT
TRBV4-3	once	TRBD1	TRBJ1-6	CASSHAQGVGSPLHF	TGCGCCAGCAGCCATGCGCAGGGGGTAGGCTCACCCCTCCACTTT
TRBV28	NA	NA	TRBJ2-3	CASGSSTDTQYF	TGTGCCAGCGGGAGTAGCACAGATACGCAGTATTTT
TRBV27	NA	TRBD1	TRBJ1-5	CASSPRDRVNQPQHF	TGTGCCAGCTCCCCAAGGGACAGGGTCAATCAGCCCCAGCATTTT
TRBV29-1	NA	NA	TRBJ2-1	CSAGRGRNEQFF	TGCAGCGCGGGTAGGGGCCGAAATGAGCAGTTCTTC
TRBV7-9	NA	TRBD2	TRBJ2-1	CASSPSGSSYNEQFF	TGTGCCAGCAGCCCTAGCGGGAGTTCCTACAATGAGCAGTTCTTC
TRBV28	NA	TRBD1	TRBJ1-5	CATFGQGFPVSNQPQHF	TGTGCCACCTTTGGACAGGGTTTTCCCGTTAGCAATCAGCCCCAGCATTTT
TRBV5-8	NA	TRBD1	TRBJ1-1	CASSSTTGARTEAFF	TGTGCCAGCAGCTCGACTACAGGGGCTAGGACTGAAGCTTTCTTT
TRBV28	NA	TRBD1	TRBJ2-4	CASLTGGARSKNIQYF	TGTGCCAGTCTTACAGGGGGCGCACGATCCAAAAACATTCAGTACTTC
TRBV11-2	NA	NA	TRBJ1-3	CASSLGLGNTIYF	TGTGCCAGCAGCTTAGGCCTTGGAAACACCATATATTTT
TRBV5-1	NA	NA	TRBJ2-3	CASSLGIGTKSTDTQYF	TGCGCCAGCAGCTTGGGGATCGGGACAAAGAGCACAGATACGCAGTATTTT
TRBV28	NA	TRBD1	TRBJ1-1	CAGRRGGRGGNTEAFF	TGTGCCGGACGTCGAGGGGGCAGGGGAGGTAACACTGAAGCTTTCTTT
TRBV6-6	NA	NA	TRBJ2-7	CASSYSPSVYEQYF	TGTGCCAGCAGTTACTCGCCTAGCGTCTACGAGCAGTACTTC
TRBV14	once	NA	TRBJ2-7	CASSQDRAPYEQYF	TGTGCCAGCAGCCAAGACCGGGCCCCCTACGAGCAGTACTTC
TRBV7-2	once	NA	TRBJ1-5	CASSVQGYNQPQHF	TGTGCCAGCAGCGTCCAGGGTTATAATCAGCCCCAGCATTTT
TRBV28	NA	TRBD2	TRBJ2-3	CASSPRDRRLAGGDTQYF	TGTGCCAGCAGTCCTCGGGACAGGCGTCTAGCGGGAGGAGATACGCAGTATTTT
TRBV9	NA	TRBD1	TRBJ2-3	CASSETGGDTQYF	TGTGCCAGCAGCGAGACAGGGGGGGATACGCAGTATTTT
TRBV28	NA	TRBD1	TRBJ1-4	CASTTSGTENEKLFF	TGTGCCAGCACCACTAGCGGGACAGAGAATGAAAAACTGTTTTTT
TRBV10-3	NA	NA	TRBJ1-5	CAISATSGGIQPQHF	TGTGCCATCAGTGCAACCTCGGGCGGGATTCAGCCCCAGCATTTT
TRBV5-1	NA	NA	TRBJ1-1	CASSLAVTPLEAFF	TGCGCCAGCAGCTTGGCCGTGACCCCTCTCGAAGCTTTCTTT
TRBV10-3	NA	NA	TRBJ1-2	CAIRGGANYGYTF	TGTGCCATCCGGGGAGGGGCTAACTATGGCTACACCTTC
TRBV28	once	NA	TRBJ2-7	CASSLPGESSYEQYF	TGTGCCAGCAGTTTACCCGGGGAGAGCTCCTACGAGCAGTACTTC
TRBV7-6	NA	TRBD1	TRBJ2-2	CASSLSTGTGNTGELFF	TGTGCCAGCAGCTTATCTACCGGGACAGGGAACACCGGGGAGCTGTTTTTT
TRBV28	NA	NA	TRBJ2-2	CASSYPPRQMNTGELFF	TGTGCCAGCAGTTACCCCCCCCGGCAGATGAACACCGGGGAGCTGTTTTTT
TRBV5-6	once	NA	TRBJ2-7	CASSPGTHYEQYF	TGTGCCAGCAGCCCCGGGACACACTACGAGCAGTACTTC
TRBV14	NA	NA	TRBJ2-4	CASSQNTKNIQYF	TGTGCCAGCAGCCAGAATACCAAAAACATTCAGTACTTC
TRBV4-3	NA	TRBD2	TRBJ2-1	CASSQDPSGAYNEQFF	TGCGCCAGCAGCCAAGATCCTAGCGGGGCTTACAATGAGCAGTTCTTC
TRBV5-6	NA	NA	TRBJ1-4	CASSPFRGLSTNEKLFF	TGTGCCAGCAGCCCGTTCAGGGGCCTCTCAACTAATGAAAAACTGTTTTTT
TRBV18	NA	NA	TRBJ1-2	CASSPPAGVSYTF	TGTGCCAGCTCACCACCCGCAGGAGTGAGCTACACCTTC
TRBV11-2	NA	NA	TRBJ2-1	CASSPRPAYTYNEQFF	TGTGCCAGCAGTCCCCGTCCAGCGTACACCTACAATGAGCAGTTCTTC
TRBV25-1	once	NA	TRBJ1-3	CASSVSSSGNTIYF	TGTGCCAGCAGTGTAAGCAGCTCTGGAAACACCATATATTTT
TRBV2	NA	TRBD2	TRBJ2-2	CASRGLAGNTGELFF	TGTGCCAGCAGAGGACTAGCGGGAAACACCGGGGAGCTGTTTTTT
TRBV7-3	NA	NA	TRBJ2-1	CASSAQFMGEQFF	TGTGCCAGCAGCGCCCAATTTATGGGGGAGCAGTTCTTC
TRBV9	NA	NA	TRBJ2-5	CASSPNPGQETQYF	TGTGCCAGCAGCCCTAACCCGGGGCAAGAGACCCAGTACTTC
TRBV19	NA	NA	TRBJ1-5	CASSPMTGSNQPQHF	TGTGCCAGTAGCCCCATGACAGGTAGCAATCAGCCCCAGCATTTT
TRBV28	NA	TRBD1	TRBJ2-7	CASSSHRGTYEQYF	TGTGCCAGCAGTTCACACAGGGGTACCTACGAGCAGTACTTC